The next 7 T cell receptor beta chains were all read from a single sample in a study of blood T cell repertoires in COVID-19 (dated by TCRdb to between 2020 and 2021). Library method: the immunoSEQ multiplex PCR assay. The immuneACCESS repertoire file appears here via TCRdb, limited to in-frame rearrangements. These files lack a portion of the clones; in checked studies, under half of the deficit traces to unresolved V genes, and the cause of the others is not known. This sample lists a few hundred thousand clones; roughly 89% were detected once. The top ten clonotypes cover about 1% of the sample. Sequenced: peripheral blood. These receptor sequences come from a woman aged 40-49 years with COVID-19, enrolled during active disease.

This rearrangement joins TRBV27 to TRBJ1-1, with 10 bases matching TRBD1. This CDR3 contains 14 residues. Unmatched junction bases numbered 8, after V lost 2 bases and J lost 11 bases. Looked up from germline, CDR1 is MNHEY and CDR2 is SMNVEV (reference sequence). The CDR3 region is CASSLMGTGAKAFF. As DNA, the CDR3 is TGTGCCAGCAGTTTAATGGGGACAGGGGCTAAGGCTTTCTTT.

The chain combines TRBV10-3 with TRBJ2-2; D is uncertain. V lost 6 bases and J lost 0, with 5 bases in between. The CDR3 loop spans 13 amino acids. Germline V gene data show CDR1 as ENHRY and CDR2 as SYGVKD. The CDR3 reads CAISSPNTGELFF. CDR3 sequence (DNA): TGTGCCATCAGCTCTCCGAACACCGGGGAGCTGTTTTTT.

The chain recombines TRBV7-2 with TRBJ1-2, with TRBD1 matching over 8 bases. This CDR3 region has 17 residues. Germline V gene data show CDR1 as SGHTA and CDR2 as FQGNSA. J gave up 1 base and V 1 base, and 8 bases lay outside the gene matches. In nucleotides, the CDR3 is TGTGCCAGCAGCTTAGTGGGCCAGGGGGCGAATAACTATGGCTACACCTTC. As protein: CASSLVGQGANNYGYTF.

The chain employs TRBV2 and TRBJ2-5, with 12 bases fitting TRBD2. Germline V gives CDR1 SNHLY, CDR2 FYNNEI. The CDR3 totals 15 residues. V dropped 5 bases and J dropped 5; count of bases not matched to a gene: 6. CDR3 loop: CASSTPSGGAETQYF. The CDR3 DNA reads TGTGCCAGCAGTACCCCTAGCGGGGGGGCGGAGACCCAGTACTTC.

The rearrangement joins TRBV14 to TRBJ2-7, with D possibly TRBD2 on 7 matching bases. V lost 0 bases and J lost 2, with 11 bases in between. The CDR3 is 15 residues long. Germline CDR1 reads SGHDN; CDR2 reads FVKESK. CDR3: CASSQDPGGPYEQYF. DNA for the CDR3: TGTGCCAGCAGCCAAGATCCGGGGGGCCCCTACGAGCAGTACTTC. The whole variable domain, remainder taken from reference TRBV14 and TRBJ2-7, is EAGVTQFPSHSVIEKGQTVTLRCDPISGHDNLYWYRRVMGKEIKFLLHFVKESKQDESGMPNNRFLAERTGGTYSTLKVQPAELEDSGVYFCASSQDPGGPYEQYFGPGTRLTVT.

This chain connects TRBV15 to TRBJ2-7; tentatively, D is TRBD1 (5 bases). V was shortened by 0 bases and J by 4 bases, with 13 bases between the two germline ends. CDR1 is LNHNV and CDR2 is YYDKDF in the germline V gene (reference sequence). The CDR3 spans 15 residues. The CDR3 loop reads CATSRDRGSGYEQYF. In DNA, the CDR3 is TGTGCCACCAGCAGAGATAGGGGTTCAGGATACGAGCAGTACTTC.

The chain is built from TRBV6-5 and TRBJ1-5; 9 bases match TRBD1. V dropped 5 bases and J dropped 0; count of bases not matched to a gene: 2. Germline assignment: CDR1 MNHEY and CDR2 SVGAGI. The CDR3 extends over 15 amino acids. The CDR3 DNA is TGTGCCAGCAGTCGGACAGGGGATAGCAATCAGCCCCAGCATTTT. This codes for CASSRTGDSNQPQHF.